This T cell receptor (beta chain) was obtained from a study of shared clonotypes between healthy human individuals. In its sample, this clone was seen a few times. The germline V gene encodes CDR1 SGHRS and CDR2 YFSETQ. The CDR3 totals 16 residues. Trimming took 4 bases from V and 0 from J, leaving 16 bases between them. Those who donated, Caucasian adults without exception, all lived in Nashville, Tennessee. Genomic DNA per cell subset filled all wells of several immunoSEQ plates. Every unsorted PBMC PCR replicate was loaded with 300 ng DNA, 25,000 to 30,000 T cell genomes. Sequencing was performed on unsorted PBMC DNA using ten immunoSEQ deep assay plates. Using immunoSEQ multiplex PCR, the repertoire was profiled, and TCRdb retains in-frame clones only, with some absent. The repertoire includes around 480,000 clones, about 79% of them detected once, and 9.5% to 15% sits in the top ten.

The chain employs TRBV5-1 and TRBJ1-1, with D perhaps TRBD1 (6 bases). The receptor's source is a woman between 40 and 55 years old in good health. Some clones in this sample may be carry-over from other donors' samples. The material sequenced was PBMCs. This CDR3 is CASSPRGGRLNTEAFF. The CDR3 nucleotides read TGCGCCAGCAGCCCGAGGGGGGGCAGGCTGAACACTGAAGCTTTCTTT.